Below are 29 T cell receptor beta chains sequenced from a single sample in a study of spatial heterogeneity in lung cancer. The antigens for these receptors are not known. Overall study findings and caveats: Higher tumor mutation counts went along with higher counts of expanded intratumoral alpha and beta TCRs.

TCRdb redid the calling of the 5' RACE reads with MiXCR, one entry per CDR3 protein. The table shows thousands of distinct CDR3 sequences, with about 53% occurring only once. Time point described: sample taken at primary tumor resection. The sample consisted of lung tumor tissue, taken at surgery. Receptors originate from a male donor with early-stage non-small cell lung cancer.

On this clonotype itself: This beta chain came through as a stray read in a library set up for alpha chains, and its size says little. This rearrangement joins TRBV5-1 to TRBJ1-4; D might be TRBD1 (5 bases). V lost 0 bases and J lost 3, with 9 bases in between. CDR1 SGHRS and CDR2 YFSETQ come from the germline V gene. There are 15 residues in the CDR3. The CDR3 nucleotides are TGCGCCAGCAGCTTGGTTGGGGGAGCTAATGAAAAACTGTTTTTT. Its translation: CASSLVGGANEKLFF.

By share, this clonotype counts as large. For a library built for alpha chains, this beta chain is a stray read; little rests on its size. The V gene is TRBV4-3, the J gene TRBJ2-1; a weak D match, TRBD2 (6 bases). Deletions cut 0 bases from V and 5 bases from J, with 11 bases between. The CDR3 loop spans 15 amino acids. In germline, CDR1 is LGHNA, CDR2 YSLEER. The CDR3 loop reads CASSQDGLRHNEQFF. The CDR3 nucleotides are TGCGCCAGCAGCCAAGACGGACTAAGACACAATGAGCAGTTCTTC.

To note about this clonotype: Found in a library prepared for alpha chains, this beta chain is an off-target read, and its abundance has little meaning. The CDR3 loop reads CASSRQIATGELFF. The CDR3 bases are TGTGCCAGCAGCCGACAGATAGCCACCGGGGAGCTGTTTTTT. The chain carries TRBV7-2 and TRBJ2-2, with D possibly matching TRBD1 (5 bases). The V end was cut by 5 bases, the J end by 4 bases, with 11 bases between. The germline V gene encodes CDR1 SGHTA and CDR2 FQGNSA. This CDR3 is 14 amino acids long.

Worth noting for this clonotype: This beta chain is a stray sequence in a library constructed for alpha chains; its clone size is not meaningful. The chain couples TRBV12-3 or TRBV12-4 to TRBJ2-1; 7 bases map to TRBD2. The CDR3 runs to 15 residues. The J segment lost 9 bases and the V segment lost 4 bases, leaving 12 bases of the junction unmatched. The DNA for the CDR3 is TGTGCCAGCAGTTCCGGACTAGGGTCCGTTGGTGAGCAGTTCTTC. This gives the protein CASSSGLGSVGEQFF.

Notes on this clonotype: In a library made to pick up alpha chains, this beta chain is a stray read with a size that means little. The V gene is TRBV12-3 or TRBV12-4, the J gene TRBJ1-6; unclear D gene. The ends were cut back, 5 bases at V and 6 bases at J, with 5 bases in the middle. The CDR3 sequence is 12 residues long. CDR3 region: CASSTLNSPLHF. In DNA form, the CDR3 reads TGTGCCAGCAGTACCCTTAATTCACCCCTCCACTTT.

Regarding this clonotype: As an off-target read in a library built for alpha chains, this beta chain has a frequency of little significance. The chain employs TRBV20-1 and TRBJ2-2, with 8 bases that match TRBD1. Germline values: CDR1 DFQATT, CDR2 SNEGSKA (reference sequence). The CDR3 runs 15 residues. The ends lost 3 bases at V and 0 bases at J; junction bases unmatched: 3. The CDR3 is CSARDRATNTGELFF. The CDR3, as DNA: TGCAGTGCTAGGGACAGGGCCACGAACACCGGGGAGCTGTTTTTT.

This clonotype is medium-sized in the sample. This beta chain appears as a stray read in a library generated for alpha chains; its size is not informative. For the CDR3, the DNA is TGTGCCAGCAGCCAGGGCCTAGCGGGAGGGAGGTATGCCAATGAGCAGTTCTTC. Translation gives CASSQGLAGGRYANEQFF. J is TRBJ2-1 and V is TRBV3-1; 12 bases line up with TRBD2. With V trimmed by 3 bases and J by 6 bases, 12 bases remained unmatched. The germline gives CDR1 LGHDT, CDR2 YNNKEL (reference sequence). The CDR3 has 18 residues.

Remarks on this clonotype: This beta chain is off target for a library built for alpha chains, so its abundance means little. The chain combines TRBV10-3 with TRBJ2-5, with a possible D match to TRBD2 (5 bases). The CDR3 runs 18 residues. Germline V gene data show CDR1 as ENHRY and CDR2 as SYGVKD. With 3 bases removed from V and 5 bases from J, the gap between germline ends came to 25 bases. Here the CDR3 reads CAISDPRPDRHRRETQYF. The CDR3 DNA is TGTGCCATCAGTGATCCCCGACCCGATAGGCACCGGAGGGAGACCCAGTACTTC.

This clonotype appeared many times. Since it is a stray read in a library aimed at alpha chains, this beta chain has a size that is not meaningful. J is TRBJ2-3 and V is TRBV3-2; TRBD1 reflects the table's D call only, with no check against the DNA. TRBV3-2 is a listed pseudogene. The CDR3 spans 14 residues. The CDR3 spells CASSPNRRRDTQYF. The CDR3 nucleotides are TGTGCCAGCAGCCCCAACAGGCGGCGGGATACGCAGTATTTT.

This clonotype was observed a few times. The library was designed around alpha chains, so this beta chain is a stray read whose abundance carries little weight. The gene calls are TRBV6-2 or TRBV6-3 and TRBJ2-1; D ambiguous. V shed 4 bases and J shed 8 bases, with 12 bases lying between them. Germline CDR1 reads MNHEY; CDR2 reads SVGEGT. The CDR3 loop spans 13 amino acids. For the CDR3, the DNA is TGTGCCAGCAGTTTGCTTATAAGGGATGAGCAGTTCTTC. Its translation: CASSLLIRDEQFF.

Worth noting for this clonotype: Because the library targeted alpha chains, this beta chain is an off-target read whose size means little. CDR3 sequence reads: CASSLGAARNQPQHF. The CDR3 DNA reads TGTGCCAGTAGTCTGGGGGCGGCACGCAATCAGCCCCAGCATTTT. The J gene is TRBJ1-5, the V gene TRBV19; tentatively, D is TRBD1 (6 bases). The CDR3 loop spans 15 amino acids. The V gene lost 5 bases and the J gene lost 2 bases, with 13 bases spanning the gap. Germline assignment: CDR1 LNHDA and CDR2 SQIVND (reference sequence).

A word on this clonotype: For a library built for alpha chains, this beta chain is a stray read; little rests on its size. The chain links TRBV4-3 to TRBJ2-3, with 8 bases that match TRBD1. CDR1 LGHNA and CDR2 YSLEER come from the germline V gene. The CDR3 is 19 amino acids. Trimming took 0 bases from V and 3 from J; bases not matched to a gene: 14. Written as DNA, the CDR3 is TGCGCCAGCAGCCAAGAAGAGGCCTTGCGTGGACAGGGAACAGATACGCAGTATTTT. Encoded protein: CASSQEEALRGQGTDTQYF.

A note on this clonotype: This beta chain was picked up by a library intended for alpha chains and is off target, so its count carries little meaning. The V call is TRBV29-1, the J call TRBJ2-7, with D perhaps TRBD1 or TRBD2 (5 bases each). Germline values: CDR1 SQVTM, CDR2 ANQGSEA. The CDR3 runs 13 residues. Trimming stripped 7 bases from V and 0 bases from J, with 13 bases between. CDR3 coding DNA: TGCAGCGCCTGGGACCGCAGCTCCTACGAGCAGTACTTC. Protein product: CSAWDRSSYEQYF.

This clonotype has just a few counts. As an off-target read in a library built for alpha chains, this beta chain has a frequency of little significance. The J gene is TRBJ1-1, the V gene TRBV2; possible D gene TRBD1, 5 bases. Germline CDR1 SNHLY, CDR2 FYNNEI. The CDR3 covers 13 residues. Trimming removed 4 bases from V and 5 bases from J, with 11 bases in between. The CDR3 bases are TGTGCCAGCAGTGTGGGGGTTGGGACTGAAGCTTTCTTT. Translating it yields CASSVGVGTEAFF.

About this clonotype itself: This beta chain appears as a stray read in a library generated for alpha chains; its size is not informative. The CDR3 DNA sequence: TGTGCCAGCAGTTCCACAAGCGGGAGTGGAGAGACCCAGTACTTC. As protein: CASSSTSGSGETQYF. The V gene is TRBV12-3 or TRBV12-4, the J gene TRBJ2-5; the match to TRBD2 covers 8 bases. The CDR3 has 15 residues. J lost 4 bases, V lost 4 bases, and 8 bases had no gene match.

This clonotype came up many times. The library was prepared for alpha chains; this beta chain is a stray read, so its frequency means little. The CDR3 region is CASSLATSRDEQFF. The CDR3 bases are TGCGCCAGCAGCTTGGCCACTAGCCGCGATGAGCAGTTCTTC. This sequence joins TRBV5-1 and TRBJ2-1, with D perhaps matching TRBD2 (6 bases). Per the germline V gene, CDR1 is SGHRS and CDR2 is YFSETQ. The CDR3 runs 14 residues. Trimming pared 0 bases from V and 8 bases from J, leaving 12 bases between.

Comments on this clonotype: This beta chain appears as a stray read in a library generated for alpha chains; its size is not informative. The rearrangement uses TRBV12-3 or TRBV12-4 and TRBJ1-2, with TRBD1 identical over 7 bases. This CDR3 contains 14 residues. V dropped 7 bases and J dropped 4; count of bases not matched to a gene: 9. The CDR3 here is CASTEGGAGYGYTF. CDR3 DNA: TGTGCCAGCACCGAAGGGGGCGCCGGCTATGGCTACACCTTC.

This clonotype ranks as medium-sized (0.01 to 0.1%). This beta chain lies outside the target of a library built for alpha chains; its clone size means little. The CDR3: CASSPETGRDEQFF. The DNA of the CDR3 is TGTGCCAGCAGTCCTGAGACCGGGAGGGATGAGCAGTTCTTC. The V call is TRBV28, the J call TRBJ2-1; TRBD2 aligns across 8 bases. The CDR3 spans 14 residues. The V segment lost 5 bases and the J segment 8 bases; nucleotides outside the gene matches: 8. The V gene's germline CDR1 is MDHEN and CDR2 SYDVKM.

This clonotype was detected only once. The library was designed around alpha chains, so this beta chain is a stray read whose abundance carries little weight. CDR3 loop: CASSTSMGQETQYF. The CDR3 nucleotides read TGTGCCAGCAGTACTAGCATGGGCCAAGAGACCCAGTACTTC. The J gene is TRBJ2-5, the V gene TRBV6-5; TRBD2 is a possible D gene (6 bases). Looked up from germline, CDR1 is MNHEY and CDR2 is SVGAGI. The CDR3 is 14 amino acids. Trimming left V 5 bases short and J 1 base short, with 11 bases between.

Comment on this clonotype: This beta chain was picked up by a library intended for alpha chains and is off target, so its count carries little meaning. The chain uses TRBV28 and TRBJ2-7, with 12 positions matching TRBD2. The ends lost 10 bases at V and 2 bases at J; junction bases unmatched: 12. Per the germline V gene, CDR1 is MDHEN and CDR2 is SYDVKM. The CDR3 consists of 16 residues. This chain's CDR3 is CATLTSGRLGAYEQYF. Here the CDR3 DNA reads TGTGCCACCCTGACTAGCGGGAGACTAGGGGCCTACGAGCAGTACTTC.

A few counts support this clonotype. A library prepared for alpha chains yielded this beta chain as an off-target read; its size is of little meaning. The CDR3 here is CATSDRTSTDTQYF. The DNA for the CDR3 is TGTGCCACCAGTGATCGAACTAGCACAGATACGCAGTATTTT. The chain has TRBV24-1 and TRBJ2-3; unclear D gene. The ends were cut back, 3 bases at V and 0 bases at J, with 6 bases in the middle. This CDR3 region has 14 residues. Germline lookup yields CDR1 KGHDR and CDR2 SFDVKD.

Worth noting for this clonotype: As an off-target read in a library built for alpha chains, this beta chain has a frequency of little significance. This rearrangement joins TRBV3-1 to TRBJ2-2; TRBD2 matches at 7 bases. The germline V gene has CDR1 LGHDT and CDR2 YNNKEL (reference sequence). V lost 2 bases, J lost 4 bases, and 7 bases stayed unmatched. The CDR3 is made up of 16 amino acids. The CDR3 nucleotides are TGTGCCAGCAGCCAAATCCGCGGGGGAAGCACCGGGGAGCTGTTTTTT. Amino acid sequence: CASSQIRGGSTGELFF. The complete variable domain, with remaining parts taken from reference TRBV3-1 and TRBJ2-2, reads DTAVSQTPKYLVTQMGNDKSIKCEQNLGHDTMYWYKQDSKKFLKIMFSYNNKELIINETVPNRFSPKSPDKAHLNLHINSLELGDSAVYFCASSQIRGGSTGELFFGEGSRLTVL.

About this clonotype: This beta chain is off target for a library built for alpha chains, so its abundance means little. The chain joins TRBV6-5 to TRBJ2-3, with 10 bases matching TRBD2. Losses at the gene ends were 2 bases for V and 3 bases for J; bases not matched to a gene: 2. Germline V gene data show CDR1 as MNHEY and CDR2 as SVGAGI. There are 15 residues in the CDR3. Here the CDR3 DNA reads TGTGCCAGCAGTTACGCTAGCGGGGGTACAGATACGCAGTATTTT. Translation: CASSYASGGTDTQYF.

In regard to this clonotype: Sequence at one end of the junction differs from germline and may be a read error. This beta chain is an off-target read within a library intended for alpha chains, so its frequency means little. This sequence joins TRBV11-2 and TRBJ2-1; perhaps TRBD1 as D (7 bases). CDR1 and CDR2 (germline): SGHAT, FQNNGV. The CDR3 contains 12 residues. Written as DNA, the CDR3 is TGTGCCAGCAGCTTAGCAGGGGGGAATGAGAAGTTC. Its protein is CASSLAGGNEKF.

This clonotype is classed as hyperexpanded. Being off target in a library aimed at alpha chains, this beta chain has a size of little meaning. J is TRBJ2-1 and V is TRBV7-9, with 9 bases lining up with TRBD2. The CDR3 extends over 16 amino acids. Germline lookup yields CDR1 SEHNR and CDR2 FQNEAQ (reference sequence). J lost 5 bases, V lost 4 bases, and 9 bases had no gene match. The CDR3 nucleotides are TGTGCCAGCAGCTCCCCGACTAGCGGAGCTCACAATGAGCAGTTCTTC. Translating gives CASSSPTSGAHNEQFF.

Notes on this clonotype: Within a library made for alpha chains, this beta chain is off target, and its count is uninformative. The rearrangement uses TRBV29-1 and TRBJ2-7, with D possibly being TRBD2 (6 bases). The CDR3 length is 12 residues. The germline gives CDR1 SQVTM, CDR2 ANQGSEA. Deletions cut 6 bases from V and 3 bases from J, with 12 bases between. CDR3 region: CSVLAEGYEQYF. The CDR3 DNA reads TGCAGCGTCTTGGCGGAGGGCTACGAGCAGTACTTC.

A note on this clonotype: This beta chain slipped into a library made for alpha chains as a stray read, so its size is not meaningful. DNA for the CDR3: TGTGCCAGTAGTATAGCAACAGGGGCCTACGAGCAGTACTTC. Its protein product is CASSIATGAYEQYF. The rearrangement links TRBV19 to TRBJ2-7; the match to TRBD1 covers 7 bases. The germline CDR1 and CDR2 sequences are LNHDA and SQIVND (reference sequence). The CDR3 totals 14 residues. V dropped 1 base and J dropped 2; count of bases not matched to a gene: 2.

A word on this clonotype: This beta chain came through as a stray read in a library set up for alpha chains, and its size says little. V is TRBV7-9 and J is TRBJ2-1; the D gene is possibly TRBD1 (6 bases). The germline V and J ends were trimmed by 1 base and 5 bases, with 9 bases remaining between them. The CDR3 spans 14 residues. Germline V CDR1 and CDR2: SEHNR, FQNEAQ (reference sequence). The CDR3 sequence is CASSLGTEDNEQFF. The CDR3 DNA sequence: TGTGCCAGCAGCTTAGGGACAGAGGACAATGAGCAGTTCTTC.

With respect to this clonotype: This beta chain is off target for a library built for alpha chains, so its abundance means little. The rearrangement links TRBV5-1 to TRBJ2-2; D is uncertain. The germline V gene has CDR1 SGHRS and CDR2 YFSETQ. Deletions cut 5 bases from V and 2 bases from J, with 10 bases between. The CDR3 consists of 14 residues. CDR3 sequence (DNA): TGCGCCAGCAGTCAAGAGACCAACACCGGGGAGCTGTTTTTT. It specifies CASSQETNTGELFF.